This record concerns one TCR beta chain sequence. Its antigen has not been determined. Per-base quality was not reported, and no clone a single base away is much larger than it. The CDR3 runs 16 residues from the cysteine to the phenylalanine. Only CDR3 DNA is held: 48 bases, read in frame from base 1. The V end loses 4 bases and the J end loses 8 bases, and a stretch of 21 bases separates them. Per the germline V gene, SGDLS is the CDR1 and YYNGEE is the CDR2. This specimen comes from a study of T cell responses to AZD1222 COVID-19 vaccine (dated by TCRdb to the early 2020s). Background for the entire study: TCR sequencing was performed for over 230 trial participants, of whom some 200 were given two doses of AZD1222 and around 25 were given two doses of MenACWY control vaccine. Trial participants were enrolled into age subgroups of 18-55, 56-69 and 70-plus years, which contained about 150, 28 and 57 TCR-sequenced participants, respectively.

The CDR3 regions of human TCRbeta chains were analyzed by immunosequencing. From the authors' description of their analysis: TCRs in the repertoires were compared against a reference library of SARS-CoV-2-specific TCRs that had been generated with the MIRA antigen-specificity platform. Breadth was defined as the fraction of unique TCRs that were SARS-CoV-2-associated. Depth was defined as the fraction of total T cells that were SARS-CoV-2-associated. Using the MIRA data, each spike-specific TCR was mapped to the spike region that the TCR reacts to and placed in a CD4 or CD8 class. Log10-transformed breadth and depth values were compared by one-way ANOVA with Sidak's multiple comparisons tests. TCRdb took this table from immuneACCESS and kept in-frame rearrangements with V and J called. Such tables lack part of the clones; where checked against another copy, unresolved V genes explain under half of the gap, and the rest is unexplained. For V, J and clone size, that table is used; D and trimming come from the DNA. This sample comprises around 110,000 clones, about 90% of them detected only once. The ten largest account for around 1.5% of the sample.

The sample's time point label is to be understood as: about 28 days (+/-7) after the second vaccine dose. AZD1222 recipients whose second dose came at about 4 weeks and those whose second dose came at about 12 weeks were combined into one group, since spike-specific TCR depth and breadth did not differ between the two schedules. The vaccinee samples were drawn from two UK trials, COV001 and COV002, one of which was a single-blind randomized controlled phase 2/3 trial testing AZD1222 (ChAdOx1 nCoV-19) in healthy adults. For TCRbeta chain sequencing, PBMC samples from trial participants were taken at day 0 and at day 28 after the second dose. Broad study findings and their caveats: Most participants were white British and females outnumbered males, and the authors suggested that clonal diversity may have been underestimated. The whole spike protein was spanned by vaccine-associated CD4 TCRs, and dominant responses were seen in regions 160-218 and 743-854. Because no day 14 peak-response samples were available, the repertoires could be characterized only after the peak T cell response. Conclusions about previously exposed vaccinees were limited because only a handful of AZD1222 recipients were SARS-CoV-2 seropositive at baseline. In the small 56-69-year group, the increase in depth fell short of significance, most likely because of low power. Reportedly, close to half of the unique spike-specific TCRs recognized epitopes lying outside the regions that are mutated in the B.1.351 and B.1.1.7 variants. After two AZD1222 doses, spike-specific TCR breadth and depth were significantly higher than at day 0 and than in MenACWY recipients.

This clonotype was sampled from an adult who received the AZD1222 COVID-19 vaccine. The V and J genes are TRBV9 and TRBJ1-4; the D gene cannot be resolved reliably. The specimen comprised peripheral blood, sampled 28 days after the second AZD1222 dose. The encoded CDR3 is CASSLRARTEGEKLFF. The DNA is TGTGCCAGCAGCCTACGCGCCCGGACCGAGGGCGAAAAACTGTTTTTT.